Below, 26 T cell receptor beta chains from the same sample are listed, as sequenced in a study of monozygotic twins with inflammatory bowel disease. TCRdb re-called the 5' RACE reads, yielding one record per CDR3 amino acid sequence without DNA. This sample's clone table lists about 140,000 distinct CDR3 sequences. The specimen sequenced was blood. Receptor source: a human donor with ulcerative colitis or Crohn's disease, or a healthy co-twin of an affected twin (not recorded which).

The V gene is TRBV12-3 or TRBV12-4, the J gene TRBJ1-5; TCRdb reports TRBD1, a call that lacks DNA to check it against. CDR3 size: 18 residues. The CDR3 protein is CASSLGQGGRYSNQPQHF.

The chain has TRBV3-1 and TRBJ2-1; the TCRdb call, TRBD1, lacks DNA for checking. Per the germline V gene, CDR1 is LGHDT and CDR2 is YNNKEL (reference sequence). The CDR3 runs to 15 residues. CDR3 amino acids: CASSQARAWANEQFF.

V usage is TRBV18 and J usage is TRBJ2-2. The CDR3 is made up of 13 amino acids. The germline gives CDR1 KGHSH, CDR2 LQKENI. The CDR3 region is CASSPLSTGELFF.

The rearrangement links TRBV6-5 to TRBJ1-6. The CDR3 loop spans 16 amino acids. Germline CDR1 reads MNHEY; CDR2 reads SVGAGI. The CDR3 loop reads CASSYKRGSYNSPLHF.

This chain connects TRBV28 to TRBJ1-5; as DNA is missing, the TRBD1 call by TCRdb cannot be tested. Germline V gene data show CDR1 as MDHEN and CDR2 as SYDVKM. The CDR3 sequence is 12 residues long. The CDR3 is CASFTGDQPQHF.

J is TRBJ2-3 and V is TRBV10-3; TCRdb outputs TRBD1, but without DNA this stays unchecked. CDR1 is ENHRY, CDR2 SYGVKD, per germline. This CDR3 has 14 residues. The CDR3 loop reads CAISDTGGTDTQYF.

J is TRBJ2-1 and V is TRBV11-3; TCRdb names TRBD1, which stays unverified in the absence of DNA. Germline CDR1 is SGHNT and CDR2 is YENEEA. The CDR3 has 14 amino acids. The CDR3 sequence: CASSPGQKDNEQFF.

The V gene is TRBV20-1, the J gene TRBJ1-1; TCRdb reports TRBD1, a call that lacks DNA to check it against. Germline V gives CDR1 DFQATT, CDR2 SNEGSKA (reference sequence). This CDR3 has 15 amino acids. The CDR3 spells CSARATTGGMSEAFF.

The CDR3 spells CASSLGQGGYGYTF. The chain has TRBV5-1 and TRBJ1-2; TCRdb gives TRBD1 as the D gene, but with no DNA this cannot be confirmed. CDR1 is SGHRS and CDR2 is YFSETQ in the germline V gene. The CDR3 consists of 14 residues.

The gene calls are TRBV2 and TRBJ1-1; TCRdb outputs TRBD1, but without DNA this stays unchecked. Germline CDR1 reads SNHLY; CDR2 reads FYNNEI. The CDR3 is 15 amino acids. The CDR3 protein is CASNPRGVLNTEAFF. Full variable domain (outside the CDR3, taken from reference TRBV2 and TRBJ1-1): EPEVTQTPSHQVTQMGQEVILRCVPISNHLYFYWYRQILGQKVEFLVSFYNNEISEKSEIFDDQFSVERPDGSNFTLKIRSTKLEDSAMYFCASNPRGVLNTEAFFGQGTRLTVV.

The chain combines TRBV10-3 with TRBJ1-3; TCRdb selects TRBD1, and the lack of DNA leaves this call unchecked. The CDR3 consists of 15 residues. Germline V gene sequence: CDR1 ENHRY, CDR2 SYGVKD. The chain's CDR3 is CAISLPGSSGNTIYF.

V and J are TRBV7-2 and TRBJ1-5; as DNA is missing, the TRBD1 call by TCRdb cannot be tested. The germline V gene has CDR1 SGHTA and CDR2 FQGNSA. This CDR3 has 13 residues. This CDR3 reads CASSWDGGQPQHF.

V is TRBV29-1 and J is TRBJ2-3. CDR3 length equals 11 residues. Germline V gene sequence: CDR1 SQVTM, CDR2 ANQGSEA. CDR3 residues: CSVVRADTQYF.

CDR3 residues: CATVQGSSYNEQFF. The V and J genes are TRBV28 and TRBJ2-1; TCRdb calls TRBD1, which cannot be checked without DNA. Germline V CDR1 and CDR2: MDHEN, SYDVKM. CDR3 length: 14 amino acids.

The chain is built from TRBV29-1 and TRBJ2-3; the D call from TCRdb, TRBD2, cannot be confirmed without DNA. The CDR3 covers 13 residues. Germline lookup yields CDR1 SQVTM and CDR2 ANQGSEA. The CDR3 loop reads CSVGISSTDTQYF.

The chain has TRBV18 and TRBJ2-1. This CDR3 has 14 residues. Looked up from germline, CDR1 is KGHSH and CDR2 is LQKENI. CDR3 in amino acids: CASSRREVYNEQFF. Full variable domain (remainder filled in from reference TRBV18 and TRBJ2-1): NAGVMQNPRHLVRRRGQEARLRCSPMKGHSHVYWYRQLPEEGLKFMVYLQKENIIDESGMPKERFSAEFPKEGPSILRIQQVVRGDSAAYFCASSRREVYNEQFFGPGTRLTVL.

The V and J genes are TRBV28 and TRBJ1-2; TCRdb's D gene call, TRBD1, goes unchecked for lack of DNA. The CDR3 runs to 17 residues. Germline V CDR1 and CDR2: MDHEN, SYDVKM. CDR3 protein: CASSSLTGQRTNYGYTF.

The chain employs TRBV27 and TRBJ1-2. There are 14 residues in the CDR3. Germline CDR1 and CDR2: MNHEY and SMNVEV (reference sequence). CDR3 amino acids: CASSLRPTAYGYTF.

The V gene is TRBV5-1, the J gene TRBJ2-1; with no DNA, the TCRdb D assignment of TRBD2 cannot be verified. The CDR3 covers 14 residues. Germline CDR1 and CDR2: SGHRS and YFSETQ. The CDR3 here is CASSHGLAANEQFF. Based on the CDR3 plus reference TRBV5-1 and TRBJ2-1, the full variable domain is KAGVTQTPRYLIKTRGQQVTLSCSPISGHRSVSWYQQTPGQGLQFLFEYFSETQRNKGNFPGRFSGRQFSNSRSEMNVSTLELGDSALYLCASSHGLAANEQFFGPGTRLTVL.

The chain combines TRBV20-1 with TRBJ1-6; TCRdb reports TRBD1, a call that lacks DNA to check it against. The germline gives CDR1 DFQATT, CDR2 SNEGSKA (reference sequence). The CDR3 consists of 14 residues. The CDR3 spells CSARRTVPFSPLHF.

This rearrangement joins TRBV12-3 or TRBV12-4 to TRBJ1-1. The CDR3 runs to 14 residues. The CDR3 region is CASSFLRTNTEAFF.

The chain combines TRBV10-3 with TRBJ2-1; no DNA is available, so the TRBD1 call from TCRdb remains unchecked. This CDR3 region has 15 residues. Looked up from germline, CDR1 is ENHRY and CDR2 is SYGVKD. The chain's CDR3 is CAISESLGGTNEQFF.

The rearrangement links TRBV14 to TRBJ2-7; with no DNA, the TCRdb D assignment of TRBD2 cannot be verified. This CDR3 is built from 14 residues. Per germline, CDR1 SGHDN and CDR2 FVKESK. The CDR3 region is CASSGTSLPYEQYF.

The chain joins TRBV6-5 to TRBJ1-4; the TCRdb call, TRBD1, lacks DNA for checking. Per the germline V gene, CDR1 is MNHEY and CDR2 is SVGAGI. The CDR3 is 14 residues long. CDR3 region: CAGSSHRVGEKLFF.

The rearrangement links TRBV27 to TRBJ1-1; TCRdb outputs TRBD1, but without DNA this stays unchecked. CDR1 is MNHEY and CDR2 is SMNVEV in the germline V gene (reference sequence). The CDR3 is 15 amino acids. Here the CDR3 reads CASRISRGWNTEAFF.

The V and J genes are TRBV20-1 and TRBJ2-1. Germline values: CDR1 DFQATT, CDR2 SNEGSKA (reference sequence). The CDR3 length is 14 residues. The CDR3 is CSARDWVDYNEQFF.